Below, 4 T cell receptor beta chains from the same sample are listed, as sequenced in a study of blood T cell repertoires in COVID-19. Method: immunoSEQ multiplex PCR; TCRdb's copy keeps in-frame clones and lacks some. This sample has about 160,000 clones; approximately 80% occur once, and the top ten carry roughly 20%. Sequencing was carried out using peripheral blood. The source is an elderly woman with acute or convalescent COVID-19.

This chain connects TRBV2 to TRBJ1-1, with 9 bases aligning to TRBD1. The V and J ends lost 2 bases and 4 bases, in that order; junction bases with no gene match: 8. CDR3 length: 16 amino acids. In germline, CDR1 is SNHLY, CDR2 FYNNEI. The DNA of the CDR3 is TGTGCCAGCAGTGAATGGGGGGGACAGGGAACCACTGAAGCTTTCTTT. Translation gives CASSEWGGQGTTEAFF.

The chain is built from TRBV13 and TRBJ2-1; 9 positions match TRBD2. The V gene's germline CDR1 is PRHDT and CDR2 FYEKMQ (reference sequence). CDR3 length: 16 residues. Trimming removed 2 bases from V and 1 base from J; junction bases left unmatched: 3. The CDR3 DNA reads as TGTGCCAGCAGCTTAAGACTAGCGGCATCCTACAATGAGCAGTTCTTC. Translated, it gives CASSLRLAASYNEQFF.

This clone was seen only a few times. This chain links TRBV10-3 with TRBJ2-2; 9 nucleotides agree with TRBD1. The CDR3 totals 16 residues. Germline V gene data show CDR1 as ENHRY and CDR2 as SYGVKD. J was trimmed by 5 bases and V by 5 bases; bases with no gene match: 9. CDR3 protein: CAISSTGTGKTGELFF. DNA of the CDR3: TGTGCCATCAGTTCGACCGGGACAGGGAAAACCGGGGAGCTGTTTTTT.

The chain has TRBV7-9 and TRBJ1-1, with 8 bases identical to TRBD1. Losses at the gene ends were 4 bases for V and 7 bases for J; bases not matched to a gene: 11. Germline CDR1 is SEHNR and CDR2 is FQNEAQ (reference sequence). The CDR3 spans 15 residues. The CDR3 sequence is CASSSKLRQGNEAFF. The CDR3 DNA sequence: TGTGCCAGCAGCTCAAAGTTAAGACAGGGGAATGAAGCTTTCTTT.